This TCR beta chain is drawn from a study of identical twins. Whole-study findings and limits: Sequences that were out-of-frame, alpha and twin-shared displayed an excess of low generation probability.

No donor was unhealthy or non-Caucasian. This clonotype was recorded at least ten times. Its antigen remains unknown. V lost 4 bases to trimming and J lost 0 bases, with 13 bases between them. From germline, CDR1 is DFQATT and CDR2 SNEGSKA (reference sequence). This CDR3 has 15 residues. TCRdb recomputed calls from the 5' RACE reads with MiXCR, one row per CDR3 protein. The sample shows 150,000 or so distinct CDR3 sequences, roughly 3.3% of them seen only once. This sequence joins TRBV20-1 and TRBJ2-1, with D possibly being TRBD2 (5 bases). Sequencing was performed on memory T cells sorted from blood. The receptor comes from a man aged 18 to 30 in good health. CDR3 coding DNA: TGCAGTGCTACCGGACTGGCGAGCTCCTACAATGAGCAGTTCTTC. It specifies CSATGLASSYNEQFF.